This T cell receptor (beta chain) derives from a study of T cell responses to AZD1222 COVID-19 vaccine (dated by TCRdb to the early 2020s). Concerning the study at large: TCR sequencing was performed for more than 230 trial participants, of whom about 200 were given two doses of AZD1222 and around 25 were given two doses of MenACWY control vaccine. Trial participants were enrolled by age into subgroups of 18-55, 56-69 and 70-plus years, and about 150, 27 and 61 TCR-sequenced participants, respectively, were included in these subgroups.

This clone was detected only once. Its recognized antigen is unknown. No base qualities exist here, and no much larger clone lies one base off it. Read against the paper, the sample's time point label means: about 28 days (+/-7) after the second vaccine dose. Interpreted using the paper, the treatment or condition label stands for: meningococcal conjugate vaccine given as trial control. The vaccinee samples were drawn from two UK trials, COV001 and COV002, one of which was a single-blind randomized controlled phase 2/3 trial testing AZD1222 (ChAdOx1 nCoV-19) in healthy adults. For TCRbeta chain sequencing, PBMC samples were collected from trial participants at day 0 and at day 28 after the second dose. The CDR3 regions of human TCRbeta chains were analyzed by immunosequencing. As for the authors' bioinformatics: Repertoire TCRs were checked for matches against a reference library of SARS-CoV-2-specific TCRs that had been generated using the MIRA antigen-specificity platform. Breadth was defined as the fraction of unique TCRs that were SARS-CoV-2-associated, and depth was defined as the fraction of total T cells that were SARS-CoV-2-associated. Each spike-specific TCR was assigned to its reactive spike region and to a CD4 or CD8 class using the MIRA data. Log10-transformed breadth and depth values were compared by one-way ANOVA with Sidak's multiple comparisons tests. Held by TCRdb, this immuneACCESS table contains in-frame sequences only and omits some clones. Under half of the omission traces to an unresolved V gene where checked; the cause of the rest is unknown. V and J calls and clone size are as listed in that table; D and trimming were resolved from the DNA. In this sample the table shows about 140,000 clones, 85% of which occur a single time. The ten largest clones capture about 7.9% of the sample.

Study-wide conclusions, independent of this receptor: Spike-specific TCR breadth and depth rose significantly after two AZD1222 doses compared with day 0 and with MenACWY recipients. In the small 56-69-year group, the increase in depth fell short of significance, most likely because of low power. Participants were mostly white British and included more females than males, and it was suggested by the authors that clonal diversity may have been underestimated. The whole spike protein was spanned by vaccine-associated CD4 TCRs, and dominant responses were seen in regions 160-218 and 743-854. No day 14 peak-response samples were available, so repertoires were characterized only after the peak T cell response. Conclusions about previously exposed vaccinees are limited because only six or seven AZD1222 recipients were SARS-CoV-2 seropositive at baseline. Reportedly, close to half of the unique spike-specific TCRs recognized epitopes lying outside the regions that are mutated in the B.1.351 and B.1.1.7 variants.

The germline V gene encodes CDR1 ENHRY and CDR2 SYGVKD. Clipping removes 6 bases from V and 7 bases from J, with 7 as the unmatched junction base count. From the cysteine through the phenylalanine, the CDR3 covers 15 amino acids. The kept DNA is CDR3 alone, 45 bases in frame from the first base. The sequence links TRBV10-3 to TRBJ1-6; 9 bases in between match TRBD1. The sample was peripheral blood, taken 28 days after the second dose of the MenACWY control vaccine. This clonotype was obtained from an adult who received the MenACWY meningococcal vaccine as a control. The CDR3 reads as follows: CAIRSTGTGNSPLHF. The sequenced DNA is TGTGCCATCAGGAGTACTGGGACAGGGAATTCACCCCTCCACTTT.